The rows below give T cell receptor beta chains drawn from one sample of a study of OX40 agonist ivuxolimab in advanced cancers. The repertoire was sequenced with immunoSEQ multiplex PCR; TCRdb's copy has only in-frame clones and lacks some. Of over 55,000 clones listed, 77% are singletons. Specimen: CD4+ or CD8+ T cells sorted from blood, collected in a trial of the OX40 agonist ivuxolimab. Receptors originate from an adult with an advanced solid tumor such as melanoma, head and neck, liver or kidney cancer. The conserved cysteine and the conserved F or W are not part of the CDR3 here. The order of the fields is V gene, J gene, D gene, CDR3 protein. The D gene is left open where the match is weak.

V: TRBV14; J: TRBJ1-4; D: TRBD1; CDR3: ASSRGQGEKLF
V: TRBV6-5; J: TRBJ1-2; D: NA; CDR3: ASSYSGATNYGYT
V: TRBV28; J: TRBJ1-1; D: NA; CDR3: ASTYATEAF
V: TRBV7-2; J: TRBJ2-5; D: NA; CDR3: ASSFRDGWETQY
V: TRBV19; J: TRBJ1-6; D: TRBD1; CDR3: ASSMDRENSPLH
V: TRBV25-1; J: TRBJ1-1; D: NA; CDR3: ASRDTLEAF
V: TRBV6-6; J: TRBJ2-6; D: TRBD1; CDR3: ASSPRQGTGANVLT
V: TRBV5-3; J: TRBJ1-3; D: NA; CDR3: ARRDSGGNTIY
V: TRBV5-4; J: TRBJ1-5; D: NA; CDR3: ASSAGGSNQPQH
V: TRBV5-6; J: TRBJ1-1; D: NA; CDR3: ASSLDRDTEAF
V: TRBV11-2; J: TRBJ2-1; D: NA; CDR3: ASSQGFPSDEQF
V: TRBV7-2; J: NA; D: NA; CDR3: ASSPDPGAYEQY
V: TRBV15; J: TRBJ1-1; D: NA; CDR3: ATSRRETEAF
V: TRBV19; J: TRBJ1-2; D: NA; CDR3: ASSPNSYGYT
V: TRBV5-1; J: TRBJ1-4; D: NA; CDR3: ASSPTGSVNEKLF
V: TRBV30; J: TRBJ2-1; D: TRBD2; CDR3: AWSSGGSSYNEQF
V: TRBV5-1; J: TRBJ2-2; D: TRBD2; CDR3: ASSLAGDIGELF
V: TRBV6-6; J: TRBJ2-7; D: NA; CDR3: ASSRPLRVEEQY
V: TRBV18; J: TRBJ1-1; D: TRBD1; CDR3: ASSPQGAVNTEAF
V: TRBV28; J: TRBJ1-5; D: TRBD1; CDR3: ASSRDRVRGQPQH
V: TRBV6-1; J: TRBJ2-7; D: NA; CDR3: ASSPAQLSSYEQY
V: TRBV9; J: TRBJ1-1; D: NA; CDR3: ASSGGGGSV
V: TRBV7-6; J: TRBJ2-7; D: NA; CDR3: ASSTTRGYEQY
V: TRBV6-5; J: TRBJ1-2; D: NA; CDR3: ASSPRDLYGYT
V: TRBV7-2; J: TRBJ1-1; D: NA; CDR3: ASSLVGRGTEAF
V: TRBV19; J: TRBJ2-1; D: TRBD1; CDR3: ASSIMILATGKSVTGNEQF
V: TRBV4-3; J: TRBJ2-1; D: TRBD2; CDR3: ASSQDLAGAYYNEQF
V: TRBV23-1; J: TRBJ1-6; D: NA; CDR3: ASNHSPLH
V: TRBV14; J: TRBJ1-2; D: NA; CDR3: ASSQAQALSHT
V: TRBV10-3; J: TRBJ1-1; D: NA; CDR3: AISESNRRTEAF
V: TRBV19; J: TRBJ2-7; D: TRBD1; CDR3: ASSRDRGDEQY
V: TRBV2; J: TRBJ2-1; D: NA; CDR3: ASSASGLGAYNEQF
V: TRBV5-1; J: TRBJ1-3; D: NA; CDR3: ASSMEPLPGNTIY
V: TRBV27; J: TRBJ2-5; D: TRBD1; CDR3: ASSAGTGRETQY
V: TRBV18; J: TRBJ2-5; D: TRBD1; CDR3: ASSPYRGRKETQY
V: TRBV18; J: TRBJ1-1; D: NA; CDR3: ASSSEDTYTEAF
V: TRBV5-1; J: TRBJ2-3; D: TRBD1; CDR3: ASSSNRGRGTDTQY
V: TRBV2; J: TRBJ2-2; D: TRBD1; CDR3: ASAGQANTGELF
V: TRBV9; J: TRBJ1-2; D: NA; CDR3: ASSPSTYYGYT
V: TRBV6-6; J: TRBJ1-3; D: NA; CDR3: ASRASSGNTIY
V: TRBV5-4; J: TRBJ2-2; D: NA; CDR3: ASGYGPNTGELF
V: TRBV7-9; J: TRBJ2-5; D: TRBD1; CDR3: ASSLALTDRARETQY
V: TRBV5-1; J: TRBJ2-7; D: TRBD1; CDR3: ASSRPGQGAYEQY
V: TRBV30; J: TRBJ1-4; D: TRBD1; CDR3: AWSVNRGSNEKLF
V: TRBV5-1; J: TRBJ2-5; D: NA; CDR3: ASSFELAAETQY